This TCR beta chain was found in a study of shared clonotypes between healthy human individuals. Notes on the study in general: Naive subsets, compared against memory subsets, generally had larger estimated richness values.

Assay: immunoSEQ multiplex PCR; the TCRdb copy retains only in-frame clones and omits some. This sample yields some 2.1 million clones, of which roughly 95% are seen a single time; approximately 1.2% belongs to the top ten. Worth noting for this clone: Its specificity is not known.

CD8 cells classed as naive were CD45RO-negative and positively selected for CCR7, excluding terminally differentiated effector memory CD45RA+ cells. With V trimmed by 2 bases and J by 8 bases, 3 bases remained unmatched. The CDR3 is 13 amino acids. Germline lookup yields CDR1 SEHNR and CDR2 FQNEAQ (reference sequence). This TCR derives from a man between 18 and 35 years old in good health. This sequence joins TRBV7-9 and TRBJ2-1; 7 nucleotides align to TRBD2. The source material was naive CD8+ T cells sorted from blood. The CDR3 bases are TGTGCCAGCAGCTTAAAGGCGGGGGATGAGCAGTTCTTC. This sequence encodes CASSLKAGDEQFF. The full variable domain, its missing parts supplied by reference TRBV7-9 and TRBJ2-1, is DTGVSQNPRHKITKRGQNVTFRCDPISEHNRLYWYRQTLGQGPEFLTYFQNEAQLEKSRLLSDRFSAERPKGSFSTLEIQRTEQGDSAMYLCASSLKAGDEQFFGPGTRLTVL.